Detailed here is one TCR beta chain. CDR3 length: 19 amino acids. V dropped 0 bases and J dropped 0; count of bases not matched to a gene: 10. In germline, CDR1 is LGHNA, CDR2 YNFKEQ. The data stem from a study of cytomegalovirus exposure and HLA in healthy donors. PCR primers comprised 60 Vbeta and 13 Jbeta primers. TCRdb's table, derived via immunoSEQ multiplex PCR, lists solely in-frame clones and lacks some. The sample has 100,000 to 150,000 clones, around 83% seen once. This rearrangement joins TRBV4-2 to TRBJ2-1, with 8 bases fitting TRBD2. The sequence came from a woman aged 45-65 years in good health and CMV-seropositive. The sample comprised PBMCs. CDR3 DNA sequence: TGTGCCAGCAGCCAAGATTCGTTCCAGCGGGAGACCTCCTACAATGAGCAGTTCTTC. It codes for CASSQDSFQRETSYNEQFF.